This T cell receptor beta chain was obtained from a study of T cells in Graves' hyperthyroidism and ophthalmopathy. Template material for amplifying TCR beta CDR3 regions consisted of RNA transcripts. A set of HTBI primers served as the primers for a first-round RT-PCR of the TCR CDR3. TCRdb passed the multiplex PCR reads through MiXCR, listing each CDR3 protein once. This sample has fewer than 250,000 distinct CDR3 sequences, with about 16% found just once. Per the germline V gene, CDR1 is SEHNR and CDR2 is FQNEAQ (reference sequence). This CDR3 has 19 residues. V lost 1 base to trimming and J lost 0 bases; unmatched junction nucleotides: 6.

The chain combines TRBV7-9 with TRBJ2-1, with 13 bases lining up with TRBD2. The clonotype comes from a woman aged 18 to 35 with Graves' ophthalmopathy. The sequencing input was blood. This CDR3 is CASSLGLAGGPSSYNEQFF. The CDR3 DNA reads TGTGCCAGCAGCTTAGGACTAGCGGGGGGACCGAGCTCCTACAATGAGCAGTTCTTC.